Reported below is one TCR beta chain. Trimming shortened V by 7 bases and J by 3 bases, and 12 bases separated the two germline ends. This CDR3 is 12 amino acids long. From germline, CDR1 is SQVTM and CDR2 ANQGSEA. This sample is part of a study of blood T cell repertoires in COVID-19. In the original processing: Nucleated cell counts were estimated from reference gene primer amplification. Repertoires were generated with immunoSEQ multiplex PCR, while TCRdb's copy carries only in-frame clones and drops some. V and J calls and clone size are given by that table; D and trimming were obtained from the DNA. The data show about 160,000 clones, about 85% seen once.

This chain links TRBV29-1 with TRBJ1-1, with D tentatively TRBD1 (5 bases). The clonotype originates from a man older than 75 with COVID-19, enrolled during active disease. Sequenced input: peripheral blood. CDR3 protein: CSGSGAYTEAFF. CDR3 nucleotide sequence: TGCAGCGGCAGCGGGGCCTACACTGAAGCTTTCTTT.